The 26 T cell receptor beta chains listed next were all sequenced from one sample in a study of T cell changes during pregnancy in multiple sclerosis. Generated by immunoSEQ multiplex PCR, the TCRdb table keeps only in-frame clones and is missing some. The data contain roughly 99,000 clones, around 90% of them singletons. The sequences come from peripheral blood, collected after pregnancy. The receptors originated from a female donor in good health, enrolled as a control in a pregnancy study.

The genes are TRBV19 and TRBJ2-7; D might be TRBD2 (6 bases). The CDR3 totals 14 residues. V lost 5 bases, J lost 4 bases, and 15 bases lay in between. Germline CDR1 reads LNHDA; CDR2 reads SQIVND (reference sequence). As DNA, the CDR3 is TGTGCCAGTAGTCCCCGTGTGGGGGGATACGAGCAGTACTTC. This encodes CASSPRVGGYEQYF. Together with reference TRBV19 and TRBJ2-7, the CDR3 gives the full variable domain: DGGITQSPKYLFRKEGQNVTLSCEQNLNHDAMYWYRQDPGQGLRLIYYSQIVNDFQKGDIAEGYSVSREKKESFPLTVTSAQKNPTAFYLCASSPRVGGYEQYFGPGTRLTVT.

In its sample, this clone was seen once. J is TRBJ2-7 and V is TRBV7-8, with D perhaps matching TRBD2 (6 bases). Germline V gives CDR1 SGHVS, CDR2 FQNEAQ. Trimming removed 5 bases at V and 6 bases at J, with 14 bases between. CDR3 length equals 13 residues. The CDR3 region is CASSPRVEGEQYF. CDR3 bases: TGTGCCAGCAGCCCCCGTGTGGAGGGCGAGCAGTACTTC.

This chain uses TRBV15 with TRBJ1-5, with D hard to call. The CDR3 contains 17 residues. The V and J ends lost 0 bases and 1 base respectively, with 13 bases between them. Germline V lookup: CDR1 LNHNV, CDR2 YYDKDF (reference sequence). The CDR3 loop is CATSRDYGESSNQPQHF. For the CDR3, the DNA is TGTGCCACCAGCAGAGATTACGGGGAAAGCAGCAATCAGCCCCAGCATTTT.

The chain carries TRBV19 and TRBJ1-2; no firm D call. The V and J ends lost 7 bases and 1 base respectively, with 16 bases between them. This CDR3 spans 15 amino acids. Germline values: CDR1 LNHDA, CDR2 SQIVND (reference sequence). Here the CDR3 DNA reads TGTGCCAGTAAGGCTTGGCAGACATATAACTATGGCTACACCTTC. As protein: CASKAWQTYNYGYTF.

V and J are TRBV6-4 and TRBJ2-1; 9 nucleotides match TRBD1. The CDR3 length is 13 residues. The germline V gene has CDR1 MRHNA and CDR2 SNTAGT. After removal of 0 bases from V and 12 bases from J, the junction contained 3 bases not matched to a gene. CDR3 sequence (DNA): TGTGCCAGCAGTGACTCGGACAGGGGACCGCAGTTCTTC. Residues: CASSDSDRGPQFF.

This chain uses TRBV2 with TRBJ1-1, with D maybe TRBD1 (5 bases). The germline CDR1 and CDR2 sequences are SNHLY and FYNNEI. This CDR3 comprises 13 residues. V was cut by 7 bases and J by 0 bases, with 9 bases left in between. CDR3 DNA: TGTGCCAGCAATCTACAGGTGAACACTGAAGCTTTCTTT. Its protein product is CASNLQVNTEAFF.

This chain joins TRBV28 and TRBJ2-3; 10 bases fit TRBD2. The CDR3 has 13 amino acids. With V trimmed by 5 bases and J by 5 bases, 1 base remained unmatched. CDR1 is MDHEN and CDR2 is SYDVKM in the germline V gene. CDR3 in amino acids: CASSPSGRDTQYF. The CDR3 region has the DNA TGTGCCAGCAGTCCTAGCGGGAGAGATACGCAGTATTTT.

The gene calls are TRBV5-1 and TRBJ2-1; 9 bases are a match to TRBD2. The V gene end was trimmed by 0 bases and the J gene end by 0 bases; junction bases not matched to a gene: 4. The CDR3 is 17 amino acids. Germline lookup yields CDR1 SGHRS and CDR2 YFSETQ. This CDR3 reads CASSLGSGGLSYNEQFF. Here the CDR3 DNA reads TGCGCCAGCAGCTTGGGTAGCGGGGGCCTCTCCTACAATGAGCAGTTCTTC.

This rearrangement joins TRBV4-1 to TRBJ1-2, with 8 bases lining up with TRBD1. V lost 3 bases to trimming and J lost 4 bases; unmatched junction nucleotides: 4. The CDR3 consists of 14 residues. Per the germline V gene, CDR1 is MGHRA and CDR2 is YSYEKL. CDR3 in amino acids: CASSHGDRSYGYTF. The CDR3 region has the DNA TGCGCCAGCAGCCATGGGGACAGGAGCTATGGCTACACCTTC.

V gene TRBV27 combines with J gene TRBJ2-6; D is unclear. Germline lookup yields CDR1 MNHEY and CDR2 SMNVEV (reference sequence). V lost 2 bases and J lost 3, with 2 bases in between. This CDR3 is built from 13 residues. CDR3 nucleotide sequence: TGTGCCAGCAGTTTACTTGGGGCCAACGTCCTGACTTTC. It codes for CASSLLGANVLTF.

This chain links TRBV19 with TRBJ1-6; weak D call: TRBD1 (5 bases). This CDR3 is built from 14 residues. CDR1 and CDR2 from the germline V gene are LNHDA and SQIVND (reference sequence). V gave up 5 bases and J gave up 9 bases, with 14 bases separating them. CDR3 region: CASSHIRDSSPLHF. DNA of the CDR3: TGTGCCAGTAGTCATATCAGGGATAGTTCACCCCTCCACTTT.

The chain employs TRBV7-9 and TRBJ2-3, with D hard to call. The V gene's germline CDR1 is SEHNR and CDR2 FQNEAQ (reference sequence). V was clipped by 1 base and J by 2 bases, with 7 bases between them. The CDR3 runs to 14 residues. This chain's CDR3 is CASSLVTATDTQYF. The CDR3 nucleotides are TGTGCCAGCAGCTTAGTAACAGCCACAGATACGCAGTATTTT.

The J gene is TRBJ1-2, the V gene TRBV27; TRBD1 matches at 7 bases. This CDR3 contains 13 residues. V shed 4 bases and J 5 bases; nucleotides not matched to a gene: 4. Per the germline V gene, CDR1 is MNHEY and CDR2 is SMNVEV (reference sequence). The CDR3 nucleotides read TGTGCCAGCAGTTCGTCGACAGGGTATGGCTACACCTTC. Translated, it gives CASSSSTGYGYTF.

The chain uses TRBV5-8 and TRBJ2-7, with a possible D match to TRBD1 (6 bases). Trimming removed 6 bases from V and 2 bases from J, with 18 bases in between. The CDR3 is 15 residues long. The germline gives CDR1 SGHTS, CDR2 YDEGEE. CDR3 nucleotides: TGTGCCAGCAAGAAGGCAGGGGCTTTCCCCTACGAGCAGTACTTC. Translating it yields CASKKAGAFPYEQYF.

The CDR3 nucleotides are TGTGCCAGCTCAGGGGAGAACCGCTACGAGCAGTACTTC. Translated: CASSGENRYEQYF. The genes are TRBV18 and TRBJ2-7; tentative D call: TRBD2 (5 bases). In germline, CDR1 is KGHSH, CDR2 LQKENI. The CDR3 consists of 13 residues. The V end lost 5 bases, the J end lost 3 bases, and 11 bases lay between the germline ends.

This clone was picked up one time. CDR3 in DNA: TGTGCCAGCAGCTCAACCCCGGGACAGCCCGACACCGGGGAGCTGTTTTTT. Translating it yields CASSSTPGQPDTGELFF. The rearrangement uses TRBV7-9 and TRBJ2-2; 7 bases are a match to TRBD1. The V and J ends lost 4 bases and 3 bases, in that order; junction bases with no gene match: 11. CDR1 and CDR2 (germline): SEHNR, FQNEAQ (reference sequence). This CDR3 is built from 17 residues. The entire variable domain, with the rest obtained from reference TRBV7-9 and TRBJ2-2, is as follows: DTGVSQNPRHKITKRGQNVTFRCDPISEHNRLYWYRQTLGQGPEFLTYFQNEAQLEKSRLLSDRFSAERPKGSFSTLEIQRTEQGDSAMYLCASSSTPGQPDTGELFFGEGSRLTVL.

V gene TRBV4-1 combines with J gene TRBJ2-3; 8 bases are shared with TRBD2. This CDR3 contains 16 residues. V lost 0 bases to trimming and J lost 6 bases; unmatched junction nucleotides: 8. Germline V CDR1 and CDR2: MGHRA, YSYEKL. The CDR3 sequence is CASSQDEGGGRDTQYF. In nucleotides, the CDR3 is TGCGCCAGCAGCCAAGATGAGGGCGGCGGGAGGGATACGCAGTATTTT.

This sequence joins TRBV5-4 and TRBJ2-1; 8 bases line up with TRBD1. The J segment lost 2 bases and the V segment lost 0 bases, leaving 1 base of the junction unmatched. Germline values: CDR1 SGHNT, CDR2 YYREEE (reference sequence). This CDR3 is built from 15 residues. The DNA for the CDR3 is TGTGCCAGCAGCTTGGACAGGGGGACCTACAATGAGCAGTTCTTC. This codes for CASSLDRGTYNEQFF.

This CDR3 is CASSQDHNQPQHF. The CDR3 DNA sequence: TGTGCCAGCAGCCAAGATCACAATCAGCCCCAGCATTTT. The rearrangement links TRBV14 to TRBJ1-5; D unresolved. This CDR3 is 13 amino acids long. CDR1 and CDR2 from the germline V gene are SGHDN and FVKESK. The germline V and J ends were trimmed by 0 bases and 3 bases, with 3 bases remaining between them.

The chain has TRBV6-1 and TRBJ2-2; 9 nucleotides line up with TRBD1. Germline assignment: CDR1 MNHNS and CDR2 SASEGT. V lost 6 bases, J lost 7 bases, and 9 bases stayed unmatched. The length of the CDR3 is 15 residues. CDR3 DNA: TGTGCCAGCAGAGGGACGGACAGGGGTGTCGGGGAGCTGTTTTTT. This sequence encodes CASRGTDRGVGELFF.

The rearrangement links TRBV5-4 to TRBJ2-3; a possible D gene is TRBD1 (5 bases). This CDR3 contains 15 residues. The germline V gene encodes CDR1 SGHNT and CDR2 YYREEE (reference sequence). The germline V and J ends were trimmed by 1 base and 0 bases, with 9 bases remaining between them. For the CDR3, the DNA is TGTGCCAGCAGCTTGAGGGGAACTAGCACAGATACGCAGTATTTT. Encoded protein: CASSLRGTSTDTQYF.

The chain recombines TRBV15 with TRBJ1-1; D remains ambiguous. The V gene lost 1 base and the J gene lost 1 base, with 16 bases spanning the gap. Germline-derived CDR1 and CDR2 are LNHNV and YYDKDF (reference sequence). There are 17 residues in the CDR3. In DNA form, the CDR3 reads TGTGCCACCAGCAGAGCTATGGTGGGCATCTGGAACACTGAAGCTTTCTTT. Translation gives CATSRAMVGIWNTEAFF.

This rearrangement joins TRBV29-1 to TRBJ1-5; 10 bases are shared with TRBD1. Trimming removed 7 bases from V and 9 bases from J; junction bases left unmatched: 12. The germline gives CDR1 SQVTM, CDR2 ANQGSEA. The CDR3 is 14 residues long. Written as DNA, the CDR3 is TGCAGCGCCTCGGGGGGGACAGGGGACGGGCCCCAGCATTTT. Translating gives CSASGGTGDGPQHF.

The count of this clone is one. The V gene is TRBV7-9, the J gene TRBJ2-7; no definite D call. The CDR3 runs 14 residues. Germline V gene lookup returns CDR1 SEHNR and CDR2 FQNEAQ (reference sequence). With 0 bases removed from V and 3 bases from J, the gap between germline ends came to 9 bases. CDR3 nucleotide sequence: TGTGCCAGCAGCTTAGCGGCCTCCCGCTACGAGCAGTACTTC. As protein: CASSLAASRYEQYF.

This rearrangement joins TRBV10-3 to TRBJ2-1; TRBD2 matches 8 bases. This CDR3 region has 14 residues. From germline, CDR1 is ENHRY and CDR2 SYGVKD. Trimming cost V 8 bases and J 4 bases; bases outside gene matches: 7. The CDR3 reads CAIRRGGAYNEQFF. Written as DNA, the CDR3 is TGTGCCATCCGTCGGGGGGGCGCATACAATGAGCAGTTCTTC.

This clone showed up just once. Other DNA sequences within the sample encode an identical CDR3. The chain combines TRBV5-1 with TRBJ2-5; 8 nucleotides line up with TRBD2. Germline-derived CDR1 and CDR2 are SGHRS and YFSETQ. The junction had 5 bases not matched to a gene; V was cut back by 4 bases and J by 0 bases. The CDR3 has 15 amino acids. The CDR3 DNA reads TGCGCCAGCAGCCTAACGGGGGGGTACCAAGAGACCCAGTACTTC. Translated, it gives CASSLTGGYQETQYF.